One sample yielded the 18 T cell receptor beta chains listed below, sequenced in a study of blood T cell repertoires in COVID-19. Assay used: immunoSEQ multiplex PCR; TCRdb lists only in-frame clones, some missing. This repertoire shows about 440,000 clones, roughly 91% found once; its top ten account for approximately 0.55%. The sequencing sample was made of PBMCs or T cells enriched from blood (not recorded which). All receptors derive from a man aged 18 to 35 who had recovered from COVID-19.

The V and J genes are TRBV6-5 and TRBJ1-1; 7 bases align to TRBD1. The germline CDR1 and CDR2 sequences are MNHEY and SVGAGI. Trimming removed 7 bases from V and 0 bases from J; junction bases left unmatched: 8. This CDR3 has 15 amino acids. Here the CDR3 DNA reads TGTGCCAGCATAAGCGGACAGGTGGTGAACACTGAAGCTTTCTTT. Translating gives CASISGQVVNTEAFF.

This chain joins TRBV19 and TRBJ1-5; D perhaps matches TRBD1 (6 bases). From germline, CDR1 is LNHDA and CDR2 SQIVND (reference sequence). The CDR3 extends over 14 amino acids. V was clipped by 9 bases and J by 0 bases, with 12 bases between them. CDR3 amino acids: CASRTEDSNQPQHF. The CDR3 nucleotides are TGTGCCAGCAGGACAGAAGATAGCAATCAGCCCCAGCATTTT.

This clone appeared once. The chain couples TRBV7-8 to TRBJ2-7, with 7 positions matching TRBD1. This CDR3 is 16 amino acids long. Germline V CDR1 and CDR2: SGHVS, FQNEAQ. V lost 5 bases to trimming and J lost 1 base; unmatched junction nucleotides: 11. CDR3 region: CASSVSGTAISYEQYF. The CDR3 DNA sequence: TGTGCCAGCAGCGTCTCCGGGACAGCTATTTCCTACGAGCAGTACTTC.

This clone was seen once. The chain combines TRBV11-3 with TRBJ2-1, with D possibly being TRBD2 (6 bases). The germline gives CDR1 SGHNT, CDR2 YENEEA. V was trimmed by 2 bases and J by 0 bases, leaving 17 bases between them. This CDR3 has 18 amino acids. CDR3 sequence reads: CASSLSYGSNGSYNEQFF. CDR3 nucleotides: TGTGCCAGCAGCTTATCCTACGGGAGTAATGGCTCCTACAATGAGCAGTTCTTC.

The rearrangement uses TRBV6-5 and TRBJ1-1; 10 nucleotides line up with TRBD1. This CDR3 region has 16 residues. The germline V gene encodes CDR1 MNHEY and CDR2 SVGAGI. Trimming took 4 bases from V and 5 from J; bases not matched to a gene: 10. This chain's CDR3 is CASSFPPGTGATEAFF. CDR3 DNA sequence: TGTGCCAGCAGTTTCCCACCCGGGACAGGGGCAACTGAAGCTTTCTTT.

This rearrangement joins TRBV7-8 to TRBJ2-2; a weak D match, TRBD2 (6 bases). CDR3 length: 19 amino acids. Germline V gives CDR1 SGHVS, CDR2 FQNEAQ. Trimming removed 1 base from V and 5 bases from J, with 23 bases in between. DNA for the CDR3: TGTGCCAGCAGCTTAGTAAATATACGACTAGGAGCTGCTACCGGGGAGCTGTTTTTT. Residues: CASSLVNIRLGAATGELFF.

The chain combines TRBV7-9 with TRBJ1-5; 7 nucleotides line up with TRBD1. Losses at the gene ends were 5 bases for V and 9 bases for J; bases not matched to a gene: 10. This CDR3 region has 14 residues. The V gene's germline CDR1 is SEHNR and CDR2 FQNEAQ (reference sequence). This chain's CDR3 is CASSGDSGLRPQHF. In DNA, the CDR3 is TGTGCCAGCAGCGGGGACAGCGGCCTTCGGCCCCAGCATTTT.

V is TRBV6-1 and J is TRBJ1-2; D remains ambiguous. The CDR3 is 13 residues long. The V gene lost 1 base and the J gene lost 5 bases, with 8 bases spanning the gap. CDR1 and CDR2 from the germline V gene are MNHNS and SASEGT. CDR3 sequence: CASSEGQWYGYTF. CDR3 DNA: TGTGCCAGCAGTGAAGGCCAGTGGTATGGCTACACCTTC.

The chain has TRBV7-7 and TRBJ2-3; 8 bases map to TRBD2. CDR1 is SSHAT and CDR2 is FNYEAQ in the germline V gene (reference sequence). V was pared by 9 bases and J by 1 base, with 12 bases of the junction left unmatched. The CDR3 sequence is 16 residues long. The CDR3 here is CARTSSGAPCTDTQYF. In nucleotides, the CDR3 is TGTGCCAGGACGAGTAGCGGGGCCCCGTGCACAGATACGCAGTATTTT.

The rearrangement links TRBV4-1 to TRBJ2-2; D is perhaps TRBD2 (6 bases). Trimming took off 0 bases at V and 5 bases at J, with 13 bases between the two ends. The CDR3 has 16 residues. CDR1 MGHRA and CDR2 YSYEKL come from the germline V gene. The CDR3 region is CASSQEGTVVTGELFF. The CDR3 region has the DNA TGCGCCAGCAGCCAAGAAGGGACTGTGGTAACCGGGGAGCTGTTTTTT.

In nucleotides, the CDR3 is TGTGCCAGCAGCCCGCCTGGGACAGGGGCCGAGCAGTACTTC. This encodes CASSPPGTGAEQYF. The chain couples TRBV7-9 to TRBJ2-7, with 10 bases that match TRBD1. Unmatched junction bases numbered 7, after V lost 5 bases and J lost 6 bases. The germline CDR1 and CDR2 sequences are SEHNR and FQNEAQ (reference sequence). This CDR3 contains 14 residues.

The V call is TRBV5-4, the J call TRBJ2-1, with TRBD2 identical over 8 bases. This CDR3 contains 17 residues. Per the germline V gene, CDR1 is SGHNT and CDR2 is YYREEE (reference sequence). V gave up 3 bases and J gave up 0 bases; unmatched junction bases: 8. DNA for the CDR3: TGTGCCAGCAGCTCAGAAGCCGGGAGGGCCTCCTACAATGAGCAGTTCTTC. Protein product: CASSSEAGRASYNEQFF.

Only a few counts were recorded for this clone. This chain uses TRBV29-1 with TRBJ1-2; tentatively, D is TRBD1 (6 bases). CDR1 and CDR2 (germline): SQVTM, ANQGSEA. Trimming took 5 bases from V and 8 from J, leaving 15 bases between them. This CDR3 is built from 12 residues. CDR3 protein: CSVLTGSNGYTF. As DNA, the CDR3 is TGCAGCGTTTTAACAGGGAGCAACGGCTACACCTTC.

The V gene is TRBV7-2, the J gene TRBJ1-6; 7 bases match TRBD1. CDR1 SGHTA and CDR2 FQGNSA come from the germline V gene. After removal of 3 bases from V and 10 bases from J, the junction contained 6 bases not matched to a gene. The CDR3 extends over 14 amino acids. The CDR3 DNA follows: TGTGCCAGCAGCTTTACAGGGGTTGGGTCACCCCTCCACTTT. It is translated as CASSFTGVGSPLHF.

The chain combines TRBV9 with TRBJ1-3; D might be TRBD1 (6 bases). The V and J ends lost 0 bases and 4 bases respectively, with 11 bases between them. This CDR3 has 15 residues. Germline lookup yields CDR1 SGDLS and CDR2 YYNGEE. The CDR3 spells CASSVAGASGNTIYF. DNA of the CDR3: TGTGCCAGCAGCGTAGCAGGGGCGTCCGGAAACACCATATATTTT.

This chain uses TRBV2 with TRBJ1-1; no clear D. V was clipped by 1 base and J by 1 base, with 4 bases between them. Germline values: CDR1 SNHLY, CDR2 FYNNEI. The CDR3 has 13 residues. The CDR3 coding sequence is TGTGCCAGCAGTGAAGGCGAGAACACTGAAGCTTTCTTT. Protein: CASSEGENTEAFF.

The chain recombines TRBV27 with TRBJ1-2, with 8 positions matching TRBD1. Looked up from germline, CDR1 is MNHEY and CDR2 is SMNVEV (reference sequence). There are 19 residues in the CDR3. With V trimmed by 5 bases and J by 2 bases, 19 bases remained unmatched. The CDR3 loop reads CASSRIRVSGTGVNYGYTF. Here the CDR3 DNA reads TGTGCCAGCAGTCGGATACGAGTCAGCGGGACAGGCGTCAACTATGGCTACACCTTC.

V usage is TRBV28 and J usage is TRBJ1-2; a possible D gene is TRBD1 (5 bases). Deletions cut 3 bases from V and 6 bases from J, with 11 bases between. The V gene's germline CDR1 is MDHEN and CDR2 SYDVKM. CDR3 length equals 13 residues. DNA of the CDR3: TGTGCCAGCAGTTTCCCAGGGTCTGATGGCTACACCTTC. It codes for CASSFPGSDGYTF.